The 19 T cell receptor beta chains in this list originate from one sample, sequenced in a study of CD8+CD57+ T cells in acquired aplastic anemia. The patients chosen for sequencing had shown expansion of CD8+CD57+ cells (detected by flow cytometry). Genomic DNA, the template, was used for profiling of the TCR beta VDJ and CDR3. TCRdb fed the reads into MiXCR, producing one record per CDR3 protein. The table has approximately 180,000 distinct CDR3 sequences, roughly 50% seen once. The sequenced sample was sorted CD4+, CD8+, or CD8+CD57+ T cells (not recorded which) from PBMCs. The receptor set was obtained from a human donor with aplastic anemia.

This clonotype appeared many times. This rearrangement joins TRBV5-1 to TRBJ2-7; possible D gene TRBD1, 6 bases. CDR1 and CDR2 (germline): SGHRS, YFSETQ. Trimming cost V 4 bases and J 2 bases, with 10 bases left between them. The CDR3 runs 13 residues. The CDR3 spells CASSRDNTYEQYF. As DNA, the CDR3 is TGCGCCAGCAGCCGGGACAACACCTACGAGCAGTACTTC.

This clonotype was counted many times. The rearrangement links TRBV6-4 to TRBJ1-1; 7 bases match TRBD1. CDR3 length equals 12 residues. V was pared by 2 bases and J by 8 bases, with 2 bases of the junction left unmatched. Germline assignment: CDR1 MRHNA and CDR2 SNTAGT. The CDR3 sequence: CASSDRTGEAFF. The CDR3 nucleotides read TGTGCCAGCAGTGACAGGACAGGCGAAGCTTTCTTT.

This clonotype was seen a single time. This chain links TRBV14 with TRBJ1-6, with D hard to call. This CDR3 spans 13 amino acids. The V and J ends lost 1 base and 11 bases respectively, with 9 bases between them. CDR1 SGHDN and CDR2 FVKESK come from the germline V gene. The CDR3: CASSQVRRTPLHF. The CDR3 DNA reads TGTGCCAGCAGCCAAGTGCGCAGGACACCCCTCCACTTT.

This clonotype was counted ten times or more. The chain is built from TRBV5-8 and TRBJ2-5; D perhaps matches TRBD2 (6 bases). CDR3 length: 15 amino acids. Trimming took 5 bases from V and 1 from J, leaving 15 bases between them. CDR1 and CDR2 from the germline V gene are SGHTS and YDEGEE. The DNA for the CDR3 is TGTGCCAGCAGTCTGGACACTAGCTCCCAAGAGACCCAGTACTTC. This codes for CASSLDTSSQETQYF.

The sample holds a few counts of this clonotype. This chain links TRBV7-8 with TRBJ1-2; D is perhaps TRBD1 (6 bases). This CDR3 contains 12 residues. Trimming removed 5 bases at V and 6 bases at J, with 10 bases between. CDR1 and CDR2 (germline): SGHVS, FQNEAQ. CDR3 protein: CASSTHRDGYTF. In DNA, the CDR3 is TGTGCCAGCAGCACCCACAGGGATGGCTACACCTTC.

This clonotype was seen ten or more times. The CDR3 loop reads CASSGWTGDETQYF. CDR3 DNA: TGTGCCAGCAGCGGATGGACAGGGGATGAGACCCAGTACTTC. The chain recombines TRBV5-4 with TRBJ2-5, with 9 bases aligning to TRBD1. Germline assignment: CDR1 SGHNT and CDR2 YYREEE (reference sequence). The CDR3 spans 14 residues. Unmatched junction bases numbered 6, after V lost 4 bases and J lost 5 bases. Full variable domain (rest looked up from reference TRBV5-4 and TRBJ2-5): ETGVTQSPTHLIKTRGQQVTLRCSSQSGHNTVSWYQQALGQGPQFIFQYYREEENGRGNFPPRFSGLQFPNYSSELNVNALELDDSALYLCASSGWTGDETQYFGPGTRLLVL.

The chain combines TRBV20-1 with TRBJ2-3; no clear D gene. This CDR3 has 14 residues. Per the germline V gene, CDR1 is DFQATT and CDR2 is SNEGSKA (reference sequence). Trimming took 3 bases from V and 3 from J, leaving 13 bases between them. CDR3 nucleotide sequence: TGCAGTGCTAGGCCACACGAATTAACAGATACGCAGTATTTT. This encodes CSARPHELTDTQYF.

This clonotype appeared many times. The chain links TRBV3-1 to TRBJ2-5; TRBD2 matches at 11 bases. CDR1 is LGHDT, CDR2 YNNKEL, per germline (reference sequence). The CDR3 is 16 amino acids. V was clipped by 1 base and J by 4 bases; unmatched bases: 5. The CDR3 is CASSQVTSGSRETQYF. CDR3 in DNA: TGTGCCAGCAGCCAAGTTACTAGCGGGAGCCGAGAGACCCAGTACTTC.

This chain uses TRBV7-2 with TRBJ2-7; D call uncertain. The CDR3 runs to 12 residues. CDR1 is SGHTA and CDR2 is FQGNSA in the germline V gene. Trimming stripped 3 bases from V and 3 bases from J, with 6 bases between. CDR3 nucleotides: TGTGCCAGCAGCTTCGAATTCTACGAGCAGTACTTC. As protein: CASSFEFYEQYF.

This clonotype occurred a few times. This chain uses TRBV20-1 with TRBJ2-3; weak D call: TRBD1 (6 bases). V was pared by 3 bases and J by 2 bases, with 15 bases between. This CDR3 comprises 15 residues. Germline V gives CDR1 DFQATT, CDR2 SNEGSKA (reference sequence). The CDR3 sequence: CSASPETGHTDTQYF. CDR3 nucleotide sequence: TGCAGTGCTAGTCCGGAGACAGGCCACACAGATACGCAGTATTTT.

J is TRBJ2-7 and V is TRBV2, with TRBD2 matching over 8 bases. Germline V CDR1 and CDR2: SNHLY, FYNNEI. This CDR3 has 13 amino acids. J lost 5 bases, V lost 2 bases, and 2 bases had no gene match. CDR3 in DNA: TGTGCCAGCAGTGAACGGGAGGGAAACGAGCAGTACTTC. Translating it yields CASSEREGNEQYF. Based on the CDR3 plus reference TRBV2 and TRBJ2-7, the full variable domain is EPEVTQTPSHQVTQMGQEVILRCVPISNHLYFYWYRQILGQKVEFLVSFYNNEISEKSEIFDDQFSVERPDGSNFTLKIRSTKLEDSAMYFCASSEREGNEQYFGPGTRLTVT.

The gene calls are TRBV7-6 and TRBJ2-7, with 7 bases that match TRBD1. The V segment lost 4 bases and the J segment 9 bases; nucleotides outside the gene matches: 12. CDR1 is SGHVS, CDR2 FNYEAQ, per germline. The CDR3 covers 14 residues. CDR3 sequence reads: CASSSGGSPPGQYF. CDR3 DNA sequence: TGTGCCAGCAGCTCAGGGGGAAGCCCCCCCGGGCAGTACTTC.

The V gene is TRBV2, the J gene TRBJ2-7, with D possibly being TRBD2 (5 bases). Deletions cut 6 bases from V and 6 bases from J, with 12 bases between. The CDR3 is made up of 12 amino acids. Per the germline V gene, CDR1 is SNHLY and CDR2 is FYNNEI. The CDR3, as DNA: TGTGCCAGCAGGCAGCCGGGGTCCGAGCAGTACTTC. This sequence encodes CASRQPGSEQYF. The full variable domain, its missing parts supplied by reference TRBV2 and TRBJ2-7, is EPEVTQTPSHQVTQMGQEVILRCVPISNHLYFYWYRQILGQKVEFLVSFYNNEISEKSEIFDDQFSVERPDGSNFTLKIRSTKLEDSAMYFCASRQPGSEQYFGPGTRLTVT.

This clonotype was observed once. The V call is TRBV7-9, the J call TRBJ2-6; unclear D gene. Germline-derived CDR1 and CDR2 are SEHNR and FQNEAQ (reference sequence). The CDR3 length is 13 residues. The V and J ends lost 2 bases and 3 bases respectively, with 2 bases between them. Written as DNA, the CDR3 is TGTGCCAGCAGCTTATATGGGGCCAACGTCCTGACTTTC. Translated: CASSLYGANVLTF.

The rearrangement links TRBV7-8 to TRBJ2-7; 13 bases align to TRBD2. V was pared by 3 bases and J by 7 bases, with 9 bases of the junction left unmatched. Germline CDR1 SGHVS, CDR2 FQNEAQ. This CDR3 spans 16 amino acids. The CDR3 reads CASSLVPTSGRSEQYF. In nucleotides, the CDR3 is TGTGCCAGCAGCTTGGTTCCGACTAGCGGGAGGAGTGAGCAGTACTTC. Full variable domain (missing parts from reference TRBV7-8 and TRBJ2-7): GAGVSQSPRYKVAKRGQDVALRCDPISGHVSLFWYQQALGQGPEFLTYFQNEAQLDKSGLPSDRFFAERPEGSVSTLKIQRTQQEDSAVYLCASSLVPTSGRSEQYFGPGTRLTVT.

Concerning this clonotype: A much larger clone is a single base away; this may be a read error. This rearrangement joins TRBV10-3 to TRBJ2-3, with D possibly matching TRBD1 (5 bases). The germline CDR1 and CDR2 sequences are ENHRY and SYGVKD. The V end was cut by 10 bases, the J end by 2 bases, with 13 bases between. The CDR3 totals 13 residues. The CDR3 DNA is TGTGCCAGCTCGGTCAGGGCCACAGATACGCAGTATTTT. The encoded protein is CASSVRATDTQYF.

V gene TRBV12-3 or TRBV12-4 combines with J gene TRBJ2-1, with no clear D. V lost 5 bases, J lost 2 bases, and 13 bases lay in between. The CDR3 consists of 15 residues. The CDR3 region has the DNA TGTGCCAGCAGTCCCTCCGGGCGGCCCTACAATGAGCAGTTCTTC. It translates to CASSPSGRPYNEQFF.

Notes on this clonotype: A much larger clone differs by one base, so this may be a read error. V and J are TRBV6-5 and TRBJ1-1, with unresolved D. The CDR3 has 14 amino acids. Germline CDR1 reads MNHEY; CDR2 reads SVGAGI. The V and J ends lost 8 bases and 4 bases respectively, with 17 bases between them. The CDR3 bases are TGTGCCAGCGGTCAACAGAGGTCCGGCACTGAAGCTTTCTTT. Translation gives CASGQQRSGTEAFF.

This chain connects TRBV18 to TRBJ1-5; D remains ambiguous. The germline CDR1 and CDR2 sequences are KGHSH and LQKENI. The ends were cut back, 6 bases at V and 5 bases at J, with 23 bases in the middle. This CDR3 is 17 amino acids long. CDR3 region: CASSPRVGDSNHQPQHF. In DNA, the CDR3 is TGTGCCAGCTCCCCGCGGGTCGGGGATTCAAACCATCAGCCCCAGCATTTT.